Each of the 14 T cell receptor beta chains below was sequenced from the same sample in a study of beta chain features in type 1 diabetes. The study, taken as a whole, reports: TCRB CDR3 length was moderately but significantly reduced in all four CD4+ subsets of Type 1 diabetes patients.

Their antigen targets remain unknown. Investigators reverse transcribed all isolated RNA, so they sequenced expressed TCRB transcripts. Assay: immunoSEQ multiplex PCR; the TCRdb copy retains only in-frame clones and omits some. The data hold 600,000 to 750,000 clones, with over 10% observed a single time. Material: naive CD4+ T cells from blood. These receptor sequences come from a man between 25 and 39 years old with type 1 diabetes.

The rearrangement uses TRBV18 and TRBJ2-3, with D perhaps matching TRBD1 (5 bases). The CDR3 extends over 14 amino acids. Germline CDR1 KGHSH, CDR2 LQKENI. V shed 6 bases and J shed 4 bases, with 14 bases lying between them. This CDR3 is CASSLRDGADTQYF. The CDR3 bases are TGTGCCAGCTCCCTCAGGGATGGCGCAGATACGCAGTATTTT.

This clone was seen only a few times. The chain couples TRBV6-1 to TRBJ2-3, with a possible D match to TRBD2 (5 bases). The germline V gene encodes CDR1 MNHNS and CDR2 SASEGT. Trimming removed 6 bases at V and 0 bases at J, with 10 bases between. The CDR3 is 14 residues long. CDR3 sequence (DNA): TGTGCCAGCAGAAGACTACCGAGCACAGATACGCAGTATTTT. It translates to CASRRLPSTDTQYF.

The CDR3, as DNA: TGTGCCAGCAGCTCCCTACCTAGCGGAGAGCAAGAGACCCAGTACTTC. This gives the protein CASSSLPSGEQETQYF. This chain links TRBV7-2 with TRBJ2-5, with 7 bases lining up with TRBD2. The V and J ends lost 4 bases and 2 bases, in that order; junction bases with no gene match: 10. This CDR3 region has 16 residues. Germline assignment: CDR1 SGHTA and CDR2 FQGNSA.

This clone has just a few counts. The V gene is TRBV5-1, the J gene TRBJ2-2; tentatively, D is TRBD2 (6 bases). Germline V gene data show CDR1 as SGHRS and CDR2 as YFSETQ. V shed 6 bases and J shed 9 bases, with 12 bases lying between them. The length of the CDR3 is 12 residues. The CDR3 loop is CASTQGGRELFF. The CDR3 DNA is TGCGCCAGCACTCAGGGAGGCCGGGAGCTGTTTTTT.

The V gene is TRBV15, the J gene TRBJ2-1; a possible D gene is TRBD1 (5 bases). Trimming took 4 bases from V and 7 from J, leaving 8 bases between them. Germline CDR1 is LNHNV and CDR2 is YYDKDF (reference sequence). CDR3 size: 12 residues. This CDR3 reads CATSTDSNEQFF. The CDR3 DNA reads TGTGCCACCAGCACCGACAGTAATGAGCAGTTCTTC.

The chain employs TRBV25-1 and TRBJ1-5; 9 bases match TRBD1. The length of the CDR3 is 13 residues. Per germline, CDR1 MGHDK and CDR2 SYGVNS. The junction had 8 bases not matched to a gene; V was cut back by 4 bases and J by 13 bases. CDR3 coding DNA: TGTGCCAGCAGTGGCAGCGGGACAGGGTGGCAGCATTTT. As protein: CASSGSGTGWQHF.

This clone was counted a few times. The J gene is TRBJ2-7, the V gene TRBV28; 9 bases line up with TRBD1. The CDR3 spans 14 residues. J was trimmed by 3 bases and V by 6 bases; bases with no gene match: 6. The germline V gene has CDR1 MDHEN and CDR2 SYDVKM. CDR3 bases: TGTGCCAGCAGCTACTCGACAGGGGGCTACGAGCAGTACTTC. Its protein product is CASSYSTGGYEQYF.

The V gene is TRBV7-8, the J gene TRBJ2-2; TRBD2 is a possible D gene (6 bases). The CDR3 loop spans 15 amino acids. Trimming cost V 6 bases and J 6 bases, with 17 bases left between them. CDR1 is SGHVS and CDR2 is FQNEAQ in the germline V gene. CDR3 sequence reads: CASSPLRPGAGELFF. CDR3 nucleotide sequence: TGTGCCAGCAGTCCTTTACGGCCGGGGGCCGGGGAGCTGTTTTTT.

The chain has TRBV11-2 and TRBJ2-7; a weak D match, TRBD2 (5 bases). V was pared by 0 bases and J by 5 bases, with 14 bases between. Germline-derived CDR1 and CDR2 are SGHAT and FQNNGV. CDR3 length equals 15 residues. The CDR3 loop reads CASSLEGSGRDEQYF. In nucleotides, the CDR3 is TGTGCCAGCAGCTTAGAAGGGAGTGGGCGCGACGAGCAGTACTTC.

The CDR3 coding sequence is TGTGCCAGCAGCTTCTCGACAGGGTCGGAGCAGCCCCAGCATTTT. Translation gives CASSFSTGSEQPQHF. This chain links TRBV7-8 with TRBJ1-5; 7 bases align to TRBD1. Trimming cost V 3 bases and J 7 bases; bases outside gene matches: 9. Germline V gene sequence: CDR1 SGHVS, CDR2 FQNEAQ. The CDR3 is 15 amino acids.

The CDR3 nucleotides read TGTGCCGTGACTAGCGGGGTTTTCTCTGGGGCCAACGTCCTGACTTTC. It is translated as CAVTSGVFSGANVLTF. The chain combines TRBV10-3 with TRBJ2-6; 11 nucleotides line up with TRBD2. Trimming took 11 bases from V and 0 from J; bases not matched to a gene: 6. In germline, CDR1 is ENHRY, CDR2 SYGVKD. There are 16 residues in the CDR3.

The V gene is TRBV9, the J gene TRBJ1-2; weak D call: TRBD1 (6 bases). V was cut by 0 bases and J by 2 bases, with 8 bases left in between. Germline CDR1 SGDLS, CDR2 YYNGEE. The CDR3 spans 14 residues. CDR3 sequence: CASSVEGVNYGYTF. The DNA of the CDR3 is TGTGCCAGCAGCGTAGAGGGGGTGAACTATGGCTACACCTTC.

J is TRBJ1-2 and V is TRBV18; weak D call: TRBD1 (5 bases). This CDR3 has 13 amino acids. Germline CDR1 reads KGHSH; CDR2 reads LQKENI. Trimming left V 1 base short and J 6 bases short, with 9 bases between. The DNA for the CDR3 is TGTGCCAGCTCACCACTGACAGACGATGGCTACACCTTC. Protein sequence: CASSPLTDDGYTF.

This clone was seen a few times. This sequence joins TRBV14 and TRBJ1-4; maybe TRBD1 (5 bases). The CDR3 consists of 15 residues. The ends were cut back, 0 bases at V and 6 bases at J, with 11 bases in the middle. Germline lookup yields CDR1 SGHDN and CDR2 FVKESK. The CDR3: CASSQESGVYEKLFF. The DNA of the CDR3 is TGTGCCAGCAGCCAAGAATCGGGGGTCTATGAAAAACTGTTTTTT. The full variable domain, its missing parts supplied by reference TRBV14 and TRBJ1-4, is EAGVTQFPSHSVIEKGQTVTLRCDPISGHDNLYWYRRVMGKEIKFLLHFVKESKQDESGMPNNRFLAERTGGTYSTLKVQPAELEDSGVYFCASSQESGVYEKLFFGSGTQLSVL.